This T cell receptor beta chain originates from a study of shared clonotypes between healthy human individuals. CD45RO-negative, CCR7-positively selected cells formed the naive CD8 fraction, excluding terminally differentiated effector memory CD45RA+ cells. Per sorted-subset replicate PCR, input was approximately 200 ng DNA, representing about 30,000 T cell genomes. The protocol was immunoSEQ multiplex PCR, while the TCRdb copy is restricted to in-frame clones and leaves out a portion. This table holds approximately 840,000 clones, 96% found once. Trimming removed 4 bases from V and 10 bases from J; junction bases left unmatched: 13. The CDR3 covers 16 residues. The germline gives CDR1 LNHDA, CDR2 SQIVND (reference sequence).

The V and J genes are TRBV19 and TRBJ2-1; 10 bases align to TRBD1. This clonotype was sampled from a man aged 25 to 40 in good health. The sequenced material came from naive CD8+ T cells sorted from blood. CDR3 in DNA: TGTGCCAGTAGTACGGCCGGGACAGGGGTAACAAGGGAGCAGTTCTTC. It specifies CASSTAGTGVTREQFF.